The present entry profiles one TCR beta chain with its context. The germline CDR1 and CDR2 sequences are LGHNA and YNFKEQ. This CDR3 region has 17 residues. Trimming left V 0 bases short and J 4 bases short, with 15 bases between. TCRdb keeps only in-frame clones here, not all; method: immunoSEQ multiplex PCR. Among about 150,000 clones listed, 78% were seen once. This sample stems from a study of PD-1 blockade in classical Hodgkin lymphoma. In every patient, relapse followed autologous stem cell transplantation, while exposure to brentuximab vedotin differed. The V call is TRBV4-2, the J call TRBJ2-2, with TRBD2 as a possible D gene (6 bases). The sequenced sample was peripheral blood mononuclear cells (PBMCs), obtained before the second cycle of nivolumab. This clonotype was obtained from a human donor with classical Hodgkin lymphoma. The CDR3 protein is CASSQDPLASITGELFF. Written as DNA, the CDR3 is TGTGCCAGCAGCCAAGATCCCCTAGCGTCGATCACCGGGGAGCTGTTTTTT.